Only one count was recorded for the clone carrying this TCR beta chain. Its antigen is currently unknown. The data were taken from a study of Ad26.COV2.S vaccination and SARS-CoV-2 variants. The overall study: The trial was COV1001 and the donor's arm was Ad26.COV2.S.

Treatment given: roughly 20 received Ad26.COV2.S at low or high dose, single or two shots; 5 received placebo; per-sample allocation not given. Sampling occurred on day 63 after the first vaccine or placebo injection. This Boston cohort included adults aged 18-55 years. CDR1 is ENHRY, CDR2 SYGVKD, per germline. V was trimmed by 2 bases and J by 4 bases, leaving 19 bases between them. The CDR3 consists of 17 residues. Overall study findings and caveats: Individuals receiving vaccine had higher spike-specific TCR breadth than placebo recipients did. It was reported that spike-specific CD8+ and CD4+ T cell responses were substantially broad after vaccination.

Sequencing used immunoSEQ multiplex PCR; TCRdb keeps in-frame clones, though not all of them. Of about 400,000 clones in the sample, about nine tenths were seen once. The receptor was isolated from a person between 18 and 59 years old who received the Ad26.COV2.S COVID-19 vaccine or a placebo. The chain joins TRBV10-3 to TRBJ2-3; D is possibly TRBD2 (6 bases). Sample: peripheral blood, taken in a trial of Ad26.COV2.S vaccine versus placebo. The CDR3 loop is CAISEGRTTTSADTQYF. For the CDR3, the DNA is TGTGCCATCAGTGAGGGGAGGACAACAACCTCCGCAGATACGCAGTATTTT.